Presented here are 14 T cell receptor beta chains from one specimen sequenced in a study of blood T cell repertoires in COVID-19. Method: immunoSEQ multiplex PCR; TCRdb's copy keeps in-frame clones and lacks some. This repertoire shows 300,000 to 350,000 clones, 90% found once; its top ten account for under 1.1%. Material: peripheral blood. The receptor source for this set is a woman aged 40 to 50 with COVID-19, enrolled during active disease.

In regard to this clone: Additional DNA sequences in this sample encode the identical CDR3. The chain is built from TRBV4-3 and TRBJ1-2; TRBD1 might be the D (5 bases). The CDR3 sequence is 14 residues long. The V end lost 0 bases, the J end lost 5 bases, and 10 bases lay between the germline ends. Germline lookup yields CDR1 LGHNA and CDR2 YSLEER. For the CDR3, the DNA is TGCGCCAGCAGCCAAGATGGTGGGGCGTATGGCTACACCTTC. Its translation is CASSQDGGAYGYTF.

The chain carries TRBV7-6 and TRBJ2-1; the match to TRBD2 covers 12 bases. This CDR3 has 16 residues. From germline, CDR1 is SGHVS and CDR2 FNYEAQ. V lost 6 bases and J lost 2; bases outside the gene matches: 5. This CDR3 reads CASRRTSGTAYNEQFF. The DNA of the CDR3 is TGTGCCAGCAGACGGACTAGCGGGACTGCCTACAATGAGCAGTTCTTC.

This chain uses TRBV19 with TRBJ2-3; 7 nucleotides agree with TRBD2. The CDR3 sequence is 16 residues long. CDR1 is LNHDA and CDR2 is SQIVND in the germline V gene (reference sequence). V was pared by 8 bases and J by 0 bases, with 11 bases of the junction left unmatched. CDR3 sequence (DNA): TGTGCCAGTCGAAGGGTGGCTAGCGGTAGCACAGATACGCAGTATTTT. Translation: CASRRVASGSTDTQYF.

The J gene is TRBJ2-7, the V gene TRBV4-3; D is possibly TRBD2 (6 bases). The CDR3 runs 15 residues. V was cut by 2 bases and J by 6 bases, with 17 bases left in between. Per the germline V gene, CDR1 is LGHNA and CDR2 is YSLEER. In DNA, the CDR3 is TGCGCCAGCAGCCAATCCGCTGGGGGGTCGGGCGAGCAGTACTTC. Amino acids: CASSQSAGGSGEQYF.

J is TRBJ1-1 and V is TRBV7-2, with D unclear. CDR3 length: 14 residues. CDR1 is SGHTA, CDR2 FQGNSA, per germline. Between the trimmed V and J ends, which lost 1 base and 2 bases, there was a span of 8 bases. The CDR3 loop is CASSLDPKNTEAFF. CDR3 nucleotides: TGTGCCAGCAGCTTAGATCCCAAAAACACTGAAGCTTTCTTT.

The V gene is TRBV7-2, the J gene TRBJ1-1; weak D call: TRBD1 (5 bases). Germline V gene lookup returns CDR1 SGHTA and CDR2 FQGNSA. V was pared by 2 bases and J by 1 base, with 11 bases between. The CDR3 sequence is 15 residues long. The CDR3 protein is CASSLRAGQNTEAFF. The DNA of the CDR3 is TGTGCCAGCAGCTTAAGGGCAGGACAGAACACTGAAGCTTTCTTT.

The CDR3 coding sequence is TGTGCCAGCAGCGTAGCTACGGGAAGAGGGACAGATCTCCGAGAGACCCAGTACTTC. It encodes CASSVATGRGTDLRETQYF. The V call is TRBV9, the J call TRBJ2-5; 7 bases are a match to TRBD1. Trimming removed 0 bases from V and 4 bases from J; junction bases left unmatched: 18. The CDR3 spans 19 residues. Germline V lookup: CDR1 SGDLS, CDR2 YYNGEE.

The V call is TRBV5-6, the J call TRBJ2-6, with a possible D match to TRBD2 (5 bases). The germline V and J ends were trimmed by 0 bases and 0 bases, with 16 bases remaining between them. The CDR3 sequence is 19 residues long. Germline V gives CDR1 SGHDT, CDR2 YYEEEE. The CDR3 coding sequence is TGTGCCAGCAGCTTGGTAGGAGGAATAGTGAGCTCTGGGGCCAACGTCCTGACTTTC. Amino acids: CASSLVGGIVSSGANVLTF.

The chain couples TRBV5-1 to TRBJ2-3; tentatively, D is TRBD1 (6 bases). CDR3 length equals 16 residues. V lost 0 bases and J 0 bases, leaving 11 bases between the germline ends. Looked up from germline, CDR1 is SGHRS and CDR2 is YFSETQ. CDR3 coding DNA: TGCGCCAGCAGCTTGGCCAGGGACACTAGCACAGATACGCAGTATTTT. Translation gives CASSLARDTSTDTQYF.

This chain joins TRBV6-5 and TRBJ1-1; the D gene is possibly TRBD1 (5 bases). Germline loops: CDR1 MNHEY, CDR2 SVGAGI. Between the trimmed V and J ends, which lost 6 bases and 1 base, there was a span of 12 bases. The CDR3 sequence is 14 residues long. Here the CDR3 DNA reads TGTGCCAGCAGAATCCCGGACACGAACACTGAAGCTTTCTTT. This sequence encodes CASRIPDTNTEAFF.

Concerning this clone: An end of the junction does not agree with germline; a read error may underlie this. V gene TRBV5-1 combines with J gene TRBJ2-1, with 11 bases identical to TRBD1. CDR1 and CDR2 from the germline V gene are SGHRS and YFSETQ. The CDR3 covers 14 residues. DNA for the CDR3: TGCGCCAGCAGCTCCAAAGGACAGGGGGCCGACTTGGTCTTC. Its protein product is CASSSKGQGADLVF.

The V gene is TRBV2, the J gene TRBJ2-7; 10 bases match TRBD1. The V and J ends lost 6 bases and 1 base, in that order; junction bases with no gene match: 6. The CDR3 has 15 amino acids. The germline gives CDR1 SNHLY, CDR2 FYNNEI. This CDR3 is CASSFSDRGSYEQYF. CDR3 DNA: TGTGCCAGCAGCTTCTCGGACAGGGGGTCCTACGAGCAGTACTTC.

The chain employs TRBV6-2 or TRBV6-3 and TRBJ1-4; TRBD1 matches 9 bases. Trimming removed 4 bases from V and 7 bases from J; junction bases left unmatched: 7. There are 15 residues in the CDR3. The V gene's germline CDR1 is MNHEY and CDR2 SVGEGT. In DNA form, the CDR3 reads TGTGCCAGCAGTTTAGGGACAGGGCTCGGTGAAAAACTGTTTTTT. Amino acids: CASSLGTGLGEKLFF.

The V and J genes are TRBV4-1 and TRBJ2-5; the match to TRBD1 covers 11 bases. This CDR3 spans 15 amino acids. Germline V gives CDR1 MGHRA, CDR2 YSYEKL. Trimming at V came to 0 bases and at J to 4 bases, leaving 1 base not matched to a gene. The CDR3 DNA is TGCGCCAGCAGCCAAGATGGGACAGGGGGAGAGACCCAGTACTTC. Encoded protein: CASSQDGTGGETQYF.